This TCR beta chain stems from a study of cytomegalovirus exposure and HLA in healthy donors. The CDR3 totals 14 residues. CDR1 and CDR2 from the germline V gene are MGHDK and SYGVNS. V lost 10 bases, J lost 0 bases, and 12 bases lay in between. PCR amplification relied on 60 Vbeta primers (plus 13 Jbeta primers). TCRdb's copy holds only in-frame clones and misses some; the assay was immunoSEQ multiplex PCR. The table has about 160,000 clones, more than 70% seen once. Worth noting for this clone: Its antigen is not known.

Regarding the study as a whole: An analysis done earlier found most TCR beta V segments productive about 87% or about 30% of the time. A missense variant in DCLRE1C was later tied to TCR beta V- and J-gene trimming.

The sequenced sample consisted of PBMCs. V usage is TRBV25-1 and J usage is TRBJ1-4, with a possible D match to TRBD1 (6 bases). This TCR was recovered from a male donor in good health and CMV-seronegative. The CDR3 here is CAKTGCPTNEKLFF. The CDR3 nucleotides are TGTGCCAAAACAGGGTGCCCAACTAATGAAAAACTGTTTTTT.